These 29 T cell receptor beta chains originate from one sample sequenced in a study of cytomegalovirus exposure and HLA in healthy donors (dated by TCRdb to between 2016 and 2019). Receptor amplification or capture employed the immunoSEQ multiplex PCR assay. TCRdb carries this immuneACCESS record with in-frame sequences only. Its versions omit some clonotypes, under half of them owing to an unresolved V gene in the studies checked, with the rest unexplained. A total of some 110,000 clones appear in this sample, around 88% of them only once. The ten top clones hold approximately 2% of the sample. The source material was PBMCs. These receptors originate from a man aged 18 to 29 in good health and CMV-seronegative.

This chain joins TRBV11-3 and TRBJ2-5; D remains unclear. Per germline, CDR1 SGHNT and CDR2 YENEEA. The CDR3 covers 14 residues. V was pared by 5 bases and J by 1 base, with 11 bases between. The CDR3 is CASSGPDFQETQYF. As DNA, the CDR3 is TGTGCCAGCAGCGGTCCCGACTTCCAAGAGACCCAGTACTTC.

The rearrangement links TRBV29-1 to TRBJ2-3; TRBD2 might be the D (6 bases). The CDR3 contains 14 residues. Trimming shortened V by 5 bases and J by 0 bases, and 12 bases separated the two germline ends. In germline, CDR1 is SQVTM, CDR2 ANQGSEA. CDR3 in amino acids: CSVLGLSSTDTQYF. The CDR3 coding sequence is TGCAGCGTTCTGGGACTCTCAAGCACAGATACGCAGTATTTT.

This rearrangement joins TRBV28 to TRBJ2-3, with D possibly matching TRBD1 (5 bases). The CDR3 length is 15 residues. Germline values: CDR1 MDHEN, CDR2 SYDVKM. Between the trimmed V and J ends, which lost 1 base and 0 bases, there was a span of 8 bases. In DNA form, the CDR3 reads TGTGCCAGCAGTTTATTCCGACAGAGCACAGATACGCAGTATTTT. Its translation: CASSLFRQSTDTQYF. The whole variable domain, remainder taken from reference TRBV28 and TRBJ2-3, is DVKVTQSSRYLVKRTGEKVFLECVQDMDHENMFWYRQDPGLGLRLIYFSYDVKMKEKGDIPEGYSVSREKKERFSLILESASTNQTSMYLCASSLFRQSTDTQYFGPGTRLTVL.

This clone is a singleton in its sample. The V gene is TRBV6-1, the J gene TRBJ2-7; tentative D call: TRBD2 (7 bases). Germline V lookup: CDR1 MNHNS, CDR2 SASEGT. V lost 11 bases and J lost 3, with 17 bases in between. The CDR3 spans 13 residues. CDR3: CAATYREGYEQYF. CDR3 nucleotides: TGTGCCGCCACCTACAGGGAGGGCTACGAGCAGTACTTC.

The rearrangement uses TRBV11-2 and TRBJ2-7, with 11 bases identical to TRBD1. The CDR3 runs to 16 residues. The germline gives CDR1 SGHAT, CDR2 FQNNGV. Trimming cost V 5 bases and J 1 base; bases outside gene matches: 7. DNA of the CDR3: TGTGCCAGCAGCACCCTGGGACAGGGGGGATCCTACGAGCAGTACTTC. Protein: CASSTLGQGGSYEQYF.

J is TRBJ1-1 and V is TRBV11-2; tentative D call: TRBD1 (5 bases). Germline CDR1 reads SGHAT; CDR2 reads FQNNGV. Trimming took off 4 bases at V and 1 base at J, with 10 bases between the two ends. The CDR3 extends over 14 amino acids. CDR3 DNA sequence: TGTGCCAGCAGCTCCCGGGGGGAGAACACTGAAGCTTTCTTT. Translating gives CASSSRGENTEAFF.

V gene TRBV9 combines with J gene TRBJ1-5, with unresolved D. The CDR3 contains 15 residues. Germline values: CDR1 SGDLS, CDR2 YYNGEE. V lost 3 bases to trimming and J lost 0 bases, with 10 bases between them. The CDR3 region is CASSADITSNQPQHF. CDR3 DNA sequence: TGTGCCAGCAGCGCCGACATTACTAGCAATCAGCCCCAGCATTTT.

The chain joins TRBV11-2 to TRBJ2-5; 11 bases map to TRBD2. The germline CDR1 and CDR2 sequences are SGHAT and FQNNGV. The J segment lost 0 bases and the V segment lost 5 bases, leaving 5 bases of the junction unmatched. The CDR3 totals 16 residues. The CDR3 protein is CASSGPSGGNQETQYF. The CDR3 coding sequence is TGTGCCAGCAGCGGGCCTAGCGGGGGGAACCAAGAGACCCAGTACTTC.

The chain employs TRBV5-1 and TRBJ1-1, with 7 bases matching TRBD1. This CDR3 contains 15 residues. Unmatched junction bases numbered 6, after V lost 4 bases and J lost 0 bases. CDR1 is SGHRS, CDR2 YFSETQ, per germline. The CDR3 loop is CASSIRQGLNTEAFF. CDR3 coding DNA: TGCGCCAGCAGCATACGACAGGGACTGAACACTGAAGCTTTCTTT. Together with reference TRBV5-1 and TRBJ1-1, the CDR3 gives the full variable domain: KAGVTQTPRYLIKTRGQQVTLSCSPISGHRSVSWYQQTPGQGLQFLFEYFSETQRNKGNFPGRFSGRQFSNSRSEMNVSTLELGDSALYLCASSIRQGLNTEAFFGQGTRLTVV.

The chain uses TRBV9 and TRBJ2-7, with D maybe TRBD1 (6 bases). The CDR3 covers 15 residues. The germline gives CDR1 SGDLS, CDR2 YYNGEE. Deletions cut 4 bases from V and 0 bases from J, with 14 bases between. CDR3 DNA: TGTGCCAGCAGCCCAGGACAGCGCAGCTCCTACGAGCAGTACTTC. It specifies CASSPGQRSSYEQYF. Full variable domain (missing parts from reference TRBV9 and TRBJ2-7): DSGVTQTPKHLITATGQRVTLRCSPRSGDLSVYWYQQSLDQGLQFLIQYYNGEERAKGNILERFSAQQFPDLHSELNLSSLELGDSALYFCASSPGQRSSYEQYFGPGTRLTVT.

V and J are TRBV4-3 and TRBJ1-5, with D uncertain. This CDR3 contains 14 residues. V gave up 4 bases and J gave up 3 bases, with 10 bases separating them. Germline assignment: CDR1 LGHNA and CDR2 YSLEER. The CDR3 loop is CASSRGWLNQPQHF. CDR3 bases: TGCGCCAGCAGCCGCGGGTGGCTCAATCAGCCCCAGCATTTT.

This chain links TRBV28 with TRBJ1-2; maybe TRBD1 (6 bases). This CDR3 comprises 14 residues. CDR1 and CDR2 (germline): MDHEN, SYDVKM. V was clipped by 9 bases and J by 5 bases, with 19 bases between them. The CDR3 DNA sequence: TGTGCCAGTGGGAGGGGGGCCCCAGGATATGGCTACACCTTC. This encodes CASGRGAPGYGYTF.

This clone was seen just once. The chain uses TRBV21-1 and TRBJ2-7; the DNA was not used to check the table's D call, TRBD2. TRBV21-1 is marked as a pseudogene. This CDR3 is 16 amino acids long. The CDR3 DNA sequence: TGTGCCAGCAGCAATTTCCGGCCTAGGAGCTCCTACGAGCAGTACTTC. This encodes CASSNFRPRSSYEQYF.

V gene TRBV10-1 combines with J gene TRBJ2-7, with a weak D call TRBD1 (6 bases). Germline CDR1 is WNHNN and CDR2 is SYGVQD (reference sequence). CDR3 length: 14 residues. V dropped 2 bases and J dropped 2 bases, with 10 bases sitting between them. Here the CDR3 DNA reads TGCGCCAGCAGTGAGGACAGGCCCCCCTACGAGCAGTACTTC. Translated: CASSEDRPPYEQYF.

J is TRBJ1-1 and V is TRBV7-2; 9 bases are shared with TRBD1. The CDR3 contains 17 residues. V gave up 1 base and J gave up 2 bases; unmatched junction bases: 8. CDR1 SGHTA and CDR2 FQGNSA come from the germline V gene. CDR3 DNA sequence: TGTGCCAGCAGCTTAGGACTACAGGGGGCTTATAACACTGAAGCTTTCTTT. Its protein is CASSLGLQGAYNTEAFF. Drawing the rest from reference TRBV7-2 and TRBJ1-1, the complete variable domain is GAGVSQSPSNKVTEKGKDVELRCDPISGHTALYWYRQSLGQGLEFLIYFQGNSAPDKSGLPSDRFSAERTGGSVSTLTIQRTQQEDSAVYLCASSLGLQGAYNTEAFFGQGTRLTVV.

This chain joins TRBV2 and TRBJ1-6; 7 bases fit TRBD1. This CDR3 has 19 amino acids. Germline V gene lookup returns CDR1 SNHLY and CDR2 FYNNEI. The V and J ends lost 0 bases and 8 bases, in that order; junction bases with no gene match: 16. The CDR3 here is CASSEALPQGDGYDSPLHF. The CDR3 DNA reads as TGTGCCAGCAGTGAAGCGCTTCCCCAGGGGGATGGTTATGATTCACCCCTCCACTTT. Variable domain in full (rest from reference TRBV2 and TRBJ1-6): EPEVTQTPSHQVTQMGQEVILRCVPISNHLYFYWYRQILGQKVEFLVSFYNNEISEKSEIFDDQFSVERPDGSNFTLKIRSTKLEDSAMYFCASSEALPQGDGYDSPLHFGNGTRLTVT.

The rearrangement uses TRBV28 and TRBJ2-2; D may be TRBD2 (6 bases). The CDR3 runs to 16 residues. Trimming left V 8 bases short and J 3 bases short, with 19 bases between. Germline V gene sequence: CDR1 MDHEN, CDR2 SYDVKM. As DNA, the CDR3 is TGTGCCAGCTTCTTCCCTAGCGATTATTACACCGGGGAGCTGTTTTTT. Residues: CASFFPSDYYTGELFF.

This chain connects TRBV28 to TRBJ1-2, with 8 bases identical to TRBD1. This CDR3 spans 14 amino acids. The J segment lost 7 bases and the V segment lost 5 bases, leaving 9 bases of the junction unmatched. CDR1 MDHEN and CDR2 SYDVKM come from the germline V gene. The CDR3 reads CASSIGQGGSGYTF. The CDR3, as DNA: TGTGCCAGCAGTATCGGACAGGGCGGATCTGGCTACACCTTC.

The chain employs TRBV6-1 and TRBJ2-7; TRBD1 matches at 9 bases. This CDR3 contains 14 residues. The V segment lost 8 bases and the J segment 1 base; nucleotides outside the gene matches: 6. Germline loops: CDR1 MNHNS, CDR2 SASEGT. The DNA of the CDR3 is TGTGCCAGCCAAGGGGACAGGGTGTCCTACGAGCAGTACTTC. This codes for CASQGDRVSYEQYF.

V is TRBV4-3 and J is TRBJ1-5; TRBD1 agrees at 8 bases. Germline loops: CDR1 LGHNA, CDR2 YSLEER. After removal of 3 bases from V and 5 bases from J, the junction contained 9 bases not matched to a gene. The CDR3 loop spans 16 amino acids. The CDR3 is CASSQDFRGQDQPQHF. The CDR3 region has the DNA TGCGCCAGCAGCCAGGACTTCAGGGGGCAAGATCAGCCCCAGCATTTT.

The chain links TRBV7-9 to TRBJ2-7; 11 nucleotides match TRBD1. Germline V gives CDR1 SEHNR, CDR2 FQNEAQ (reference sequence). The CDR3 spans 19 residues. Trimming cost V 4 bases and J 3 bases; bases outside gene matches: 17. The CDR3 loop is CASSSTRTGQGVRFYEQYF. The CDR3, as DNA: TGTGCCAGCAGCTCAACAAGGACGGGACAGGGGGTGAGATTCTACGAGCAGTACTTC.

The chain carries TRBV6-5 and TRBJ2-1, with TRBD2 matching 10 bases. V lost 6 bases, J lost 5 bases, and 7 bases stayed unmatched. Germline CDR1 MNHEY, CDR2 SVGAGI. The CDR3 length is 15 residues. The CDR3 is CASRTGLAAHNEQFF. CDR3 bases: TGTGCCAGCAGAACTGGACTAGCGGCTCACAATGAGCAGTTCTTC.

The V call is TRBV18, the J call TRBJ2-2, with a weak D call TRBD2 (5 bases). Germline-derived CDR1 and CDR2 are KGHSH and LQKENI. CDR3 size: 16 residues. V was cut by 1 base and J by 8 bases, with 17 bases left in between. The CDR3 sequence: CASSPRTLTGSGELFF. In DNA, the CDR3 is TGTGCCAGCTCACCACGGACGCTAACGGGGTCGGGGGAGCTGTTTTTT.

Turning to this clone: Other DNA sequences from this sample encode an identical CDR3 as well. This sequence joins TRBV28 and TRBJ1-2, with 8 bases lining up with TRBD1. Germline V gene lookup returns CDR1 MDHEN and CDR2 SYDVKM. The CDR3 is made up of 13 amino acids. Losses at the gene ends were 6 bases for V and 5 bases for J; bases not matched to a gene: 5. CDR3 in amino acids: CASSLQGGYGYTF. The CDR3 DNA reads TGTGCCAGCAGCCTACAGGGGGGTTATGGCTACACCTTC.

This rearrangement joins TRBV6-5 to TRBJ2-7; tentatively, D is TRBD1 (5 bases). Per the germline V gene, CDR1 is MNHEY and CDR2 is SVGAGI. V lost 3 bases and J lost 1, with 13 bases in between. There are 15 residues in the CDR3. The CDR3 DNA sequence: TGTGCCAGCAGTTATGACAGAGAGCTTTCCTACGAGCAGTACTTC. It codes for CASSYDRELSYEQYF.

This clone is a singleton in its sample. The chain recombines TRBV10-1 with TRBJ2-3; D remains unclear. The CDR3 spans 12 residues. V was clipped by 3 bases and J by 5 bases, with 6 bases between them. Germline values: CDR1 WNHNN, CDR2 SYGVQD (reference sequence). CDR3: CASSDILDTQYF. CDR3 DNA sequence: TGCGCCAGCAGTGATATTTTAGATACGCAGTATTTT.

The chain couples TRBV4-3 to TRBJ1-5; D gene uncertain. The CDR3 length is 15 residues. Germline lookup yields CDR1 LGHNA and CDR2 YSLEER. V gave up 0 bases and J gave up 1 base, with 7 bases separating them. CDR3 protein: CASSQERASNQPQHF. In DNA form, the CDR3 reads TGCGCCAGCAGCCAAGAACGTGCGAGCAATCAGCCCCAGCATTTT.

This chain links TRBV27 with TRBJ1-6; TRBD1 agrees at 7 bases. J was trimmed by 9 bases and V by 8 bases; bases with no gene match: 7. This CDR3 is 13 amino acids long. CDR1 and CDR2 (germline): MNHEY, SMNVEV (reference sequence). CDR3 nucleotide sequence: TGTGCCAGCGGAGACAGGGTTTTTTCACCCCTCCACTTT. This codes for CASGDRVFSPLHF.

The chain joins TRBV4-1 to TRBJ1-4, with TRBD1 matching 8 bases. Trimming cost V 2 bases and J 8 bases; bases outside gene matches: 10. Per the germline V gene, CDR1 is MGHRA and CDR2 is YSYEKL. This CDR3 is built from 16 residues. For the CDR3, the DNA is TGCGCCAGCAGCCAATCGTCAGGACAGGGCTGGGAAAAACTGTTTTTT. Translated, it gives CASSQSSGQGWEKLFF.